This section outlines one T cell receptor beta chain sequence together with its context. V lost 7 bases and J 5 bases, leaving 19 bases between the germline ends. The CDR3 covers 15 residues. CDR1 is SGHRS, CDR2 YFSETQ, per germline. Per the study methods: It was from reference gene primer amplification that nucleated cell counts were estimated. Assay used: immunoSEQ multiplex PCR; TCRdb lists only in-frame clones, some missing. The V and J calls and clone size are taken from that table; D and trimming were inferred from the DNA. The sample lists some 350,000 clones, around 90% occurring once. The record originates from a study of blood T cell repertoires in COVID-19. Study at large: Material from acute and convalescent COVID-19 was sourced from the United States, Italy and Spain.

This sequence originates from a young man with active or convalescent COVID-19. The sample consisted of peripheral blood. The chain recombines TRBV5-1 with TRBJ2-1; D is perhaps TRBD2 (6 bases). DNA for the CDR3: TGCGCCAGCGTTAGGAATAGCGGTCGGGACAATGAGCAGTTCTTC. This codes for CASVRNSGRDNEQFF.